This TCR beta chain originates from a study of T-cell memory formation after mild COVID-19. Study-level points and caveats: Pre-infection memory held some responding clones, suggesting pre-existing cross-reactive T cells responded. Among clones contracting day 15 to 85, CD4/CD8 was balanced, whereas later expanders leaned CD4+.

In TCRdb, the 5' RACE reads were re-called with MiXCR into one record per CDR3 protein. The sample lists 120,000 or so distinct CDR3 sequences; about 5.9% were seen once. This clonotype has at least ten counts. Its specificity is not known. The germline gene is not matched at one end of the junction; a read error may be the cause. This TCR came from an adult woman who had mild COVID-19 (a few samples of this study predate the infection). Cell type and time point are not known. The sample consisted of PBMCs or a T cell subset sorted from them (not recorded which).

The CDR3 bases are TGTGCTAGCAGCCGCGGACAGGGGGCAGATACGCAGTATTTT. This encodes CASSRGQGADTQYF. The gene calls are TRBV7-7 and TRBJ2-3; 10 positions match TRBD1. The CDR3 sequence is 14 residues long. From germline, CDR1 is SSHAT and CDR2 FNYEAQ (reference sequence).